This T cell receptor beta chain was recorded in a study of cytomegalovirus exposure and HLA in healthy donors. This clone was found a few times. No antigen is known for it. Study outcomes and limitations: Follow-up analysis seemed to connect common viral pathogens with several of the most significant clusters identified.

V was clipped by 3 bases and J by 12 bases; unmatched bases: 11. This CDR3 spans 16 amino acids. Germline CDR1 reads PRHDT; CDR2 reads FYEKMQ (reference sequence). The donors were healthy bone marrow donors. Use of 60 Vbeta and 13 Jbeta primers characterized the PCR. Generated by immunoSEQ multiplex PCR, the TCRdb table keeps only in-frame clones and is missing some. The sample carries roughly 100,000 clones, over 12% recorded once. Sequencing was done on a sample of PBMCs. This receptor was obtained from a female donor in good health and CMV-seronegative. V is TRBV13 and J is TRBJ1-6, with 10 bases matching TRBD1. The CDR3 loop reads CASSLGSGTGDLPLHF. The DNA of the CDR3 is TGTGCCAGCAGCTTGGGGAGCGGGACAGGGGATTTACCCCTCCACTTT.